The entry below describes one T cell receptor beta chain. Its antigen remains unidentified. These data originate in a study of cytomegalovirus exposure and HLA in healthy donors. Germline V lookup: CDR1 SGHRS, CDR2 YFSETQ. CDR3 length: 15 residues. The V segment lost 3 bases and the J segment 0 bases; nucleotides outside the gene matches: 3. Study-wide points: Presence/absence analyses supposed approximately even sequencing depth among donors. For most subjects, TCR beta sequences were reported to predict HLA-A and HLA-B alleles with accuracy. The authors considered a cluster of highly shared sequence variants likely to be a sequencing artifact. Indistinguishable V segments, including TRBV6-2 and TRBV6-3, were excluded.

Use of 60 Vbeta and 13 Jbeta primers characterized the PCR. Sequenced by immunoSEQ multiplex PCR; TCRdb stores in-frame clones only, minus some. The sample includes some 200,000 clones, 70% to 80% of them seen just once. The rearrangement links TRBV5-1 to TRBJ2-1; 7 bases are shared with TRBD2. Sequenced sample: PBMCs. This receptor was identified in a male donor in good health and CMV-seropositive. The CDR3 bases are TGCGCCAGCAGCTCTAGCGGAGACTCCTACAATGAGCAGTTCTTC. It translates to CASSSSGDSYNEQFF.